This TCR beta chain originates from a study of blood T cell repertoires in COVID-19. Study-wide background: The study drew acute and convalescent COVID-19 samples from the United States, Italy and Spain.

Using immunoSEQ multiplex PCR, the repertoire was profiled, and TCRdb retains in-frame clones only, with some absent. This table holds 150,000 to 200,000 clones, about 83% found once. The CDR3 is 15 amino acids. Germline V gene data show CDR1 as LNHDA and CDR2 as SQIVND (reference sequence). With 1 base removed from V and 8 bases from J, the gap between germline ends came to 15 bases. The rearrangement joins TRBV19 to TRBJ1-5; maybe TRBD1 (6 bases). The sample was peripheral blood. This clonotype was obtained from a human donor in a cohort sampled during active COVID-19. The CDR3 nucleotides are TGTGCCAGTAGTATAGCACAGGGCCTTATCAAGCCCCAGCATTTT. Translated: CASSIAQGLIKPQHF.